Below are 14 T cell receptor beta chains sequenced from a single sample in a study of T cells in Graves' hyperthyroidism and ophthalmopathy (dated by TCRdb to about 2019). Library prep was done by multiplex PCR. Sequencing used an Illumina HiSeq 2000. TCR beta CDR3 regions were amplified from RNA transcripts. A first-round RT-PCR of the TCR CDR3 used the HTBI primer set with the Qiagen OneStep RT-PCR kit. Clones were called with MiXCR by TCRdb after fastp trimmed the public reads at Q25, and only in-frame beta chains were retained. Records with the same CDR3 protein are collapsed into one entry carrying the most frequent genes and DNA. The sample table contains about 540,000 distinct CDR3 sequences; only one count was recorded for roughly 46% of them. Around 7.7% of the sample lies in the top ten. Sequences were obtained from peripheral blood or thyroid tissue (not recorded which). The receptors were gathered from a woman younger than 35 with Graves' hyperthyroidism.

The gene calls are TRBV10-3 and TRBJ1-2; TRBD1 matches 7 bases. Looked up from germline, CDR1 is ENHRY and CDR2 is SYGVKD. J lost 1 base, V lost 6 bases, and 5 bases had no gene match. This CDR3 has 14 amino acids. CDR3 in amino acids: CAISAGQDNYGYTF. Written as DNA, the CDR3 is TGTGCCATCAGCGCCGGACAGGATAACTATGGCTACACCTTC.

This clonotype was recorded at least ten times. The chain recombines TRBV6-5 with TRBJ2-2; maybe TRBD2 (5 bases). The V and J ends lost 2 bases and 0 bases respectively, with 7 bases between them. The CDR3 length is 15 residues. In germline, CDR1 is MNHEY, CDR2 SVGAGI. Here the CDR3 reads CASSYRGSNTGELFF. For the CDR3, the DNA is TGTGCCAGCAGTTACCGGGGATCGAACACCGGGGAGCTGTTTTTT.

There are many counts of this clonotype. The rearrangement uses TRBV5-1 and TRBJ2-2, with D perhaps being TRBD1 or TRBD2 (6 bases each). V was cut by 3 bases and J by 9 bases, with 18 bases left in between. The germline CDR1 and CDR2 sequences are SGHRS and YFSETQ. CDR3 length: 15 amino acids. CDR3 loop: CASSSASQGGRELFF. The CDR3 DNA reads as TGCGCCAGCAGCTCGGCGTCACAGGGAGGCCGGGAGCTGTTTTTT.

This clonotype was recorded only once. V and J are TRBV24-1 and TRBJ2-6; no reliable D call. V was shortened by 5 bases and J by 4 bases, with 2 bases between the two germline ends. The CDR3 totals 12 residues. From germline, CDR1 is KGHDR and CDR2 SFDVKD. The CDR3 region has the DNA TGTGCCACCAGTGCGGGGGCCAACGTCCTGACTTTC. This translates into CATSAGANVLTF.

The chain joins TRBV29-1 to TRBJ2-7; D might be TRBD1 (8 bases). This CDR3 is 13 amino acids long. The V and J ends lost 8 bases and 4 bases respectively, with 18 bases between them. Germline V CDR1 and CDR2: SQVTM, ANQGSEA. As DNA, the CDR3 is TGCAGCAGTCTACAGGGGGGGCGGTACGAGCAGTACTTC. Translated: CSSLQGGRYEQYF.

This clonotype was counted between two and nine times. The V and J genes are TRBV10-3 and TRBJ2-3, with 7 bases fitting TRBD2. CDR1 and CDR2 from the germline V gene are ENHRY and SYGVKD. With V trimmed by 6 bases and J by 3 bases, 6 bases remained unmatched. This CDR3 comprises 14 residues. The CDR3 region is CAISEGGPTDTQYF. In nucleotides, the CDR3 is TGTGCCATCAGCGAGGGAGGGCCGACAGATACGCAGTATTTT.

This clonotype was detected ten times or more. The CDR3 sequence is CASSPPTVNTEAFF. Here the CDR3 DNA reads TGTGCCAGCAGCCCACCCACAGTGAACACTGAAGCTTTCTTT. The chain is built from TRBV7-9 and TRBJ1-1; D call uncertain. The CDR3 contains 14 residues. Germline assignment: CDR1 SEHNR and CDR2 FQNEAQ (reference sequence). V shed 5 bases and J shed 0 bases, with 10 bases lying between them.

V is TRBV2 and J is TRBJ2-7, with D unclear. The CDR3 has 15 residues. CDR1 SNHLY and CDR2 FYNNEI come from the germline V gene. The CDR3 reads CARALDGIHSYEQYF. CDR3 bases: TGTGCTAGAGCTCTGGACGGCATCCACTCCTACGAGCAGTACTTC.

This chain uses TRBV2 with TRBJ2-7, with TRBD1 as a possible D gene (5 bases). V lost 1 base and J 5 bases, leaving 12 bases between the germline ends. The CDR3 consists of 14 residues. The germline V gene encodes CDR1 SNHLY and CDR2 FYNNEI. The CDR3 spells CASSEGQGNNEQYF. CDR3 bases: TGTGCCAGCAGTGAAGGGCAGGGAAACAACGAGCAGTACTTC. The full variable domain, its missing parts supplied by reference TRBV2 and TRBJ2-7, is EPEVTQTPSHQVTQMGQEVILRCVPISNHLYFYWYRQILGQKVEFLVSFYNNEISEKSEIFDDQFSVERPDGSNFTLKIRSTKLEDSAMYFCASSEGQGNNEQYFGPGTRLTVT.

This clonotype was seen many times. The V and J genes are TRBV5-1 and TRBJ2-2, with no clear D. CDR3 length: 15 residues. V was cut by 0 bases and J by 0 bases, with 6 bases left in between. The germline gives CDR1 SGHRS, CDR2 YFSETQ. The CDR3: CASSLGRANTGELFF. The CDR3 DNA reads as TGCGCCAGCAGCTTGGGCCGGGCGAACACCGGGGAGCTGTTTTTT.

At least ten counts were recorded for this clonotype. This sequence joins TRBV12-5 and TRBJ2-5; 8 positions agree with TRBD1. The V and J ends lost 1 base and 2 bases, in that order; junction bases with no gene match: 9. This CDR3 has 17 amino acids. Germline V gene sequence: CDR1 LGHNT, CDR2 FRNRAP. This CDR3 reads CASGLATAWTGQETQYF. The DNA for the CDR3 is TGTGCTAGTGGTTTGGCGACCGCATGGACAGGGCAAGAGACCCAGTACTTC.

The sample holds many counts of this clonotype. The chain uses TRBV10-3 and TRBJ1-2, with TRBD1 as a possible D gene (5 bases). This CDR3 region has 14 residues. The V gene lost 4 bases and the J gene lost 6 bases, with 15 bases spanning the gap. The germline CDR1 and CDR2 sequences are ENHRY and SYGVKD. In nucleotides, the CDR3 is TGTGCCATCAGTGGTGTCGAGGGGCTCGATGGCTACACCTTC. Its protein is CAISGVEGLDGYTF.

On this clonotype itself: One end of the junction varies from germline; a read error may be responsible. The chain joins TRBV15 to TRBJ2-5; the match to TRBD1 covers 7 bases. The J call may be incorrect, as the DNA end agrees better with TRBJ2-1. CDR3 length equals 14 residues. Germline lookup yields CDR1 LNHNV and CDR2 YYDKDF (reference sequence). The CDR3 DNA sequence: TGTGCCACCAGTGGACAGGACCCTGACAATGGGCAGTTCTTC. The encoded protein is CATSGQDPDNGQFF.

The J gene is TRBJ1-4, the V gene TRBV7-9; 7 positions agree with TRBD1. Trimming removed 6 bases from V and 6 bases from J; junction bases left unmatched: 10. The germline V gene encodes CDR1 SEHNR and CDR2 FQNEAQ (reference sequence). The CDR3 runs 15 residues. CDR3 loop: CASRSIAGTDEKLFF. CDR3 coding DNA: TGTGCCAGCAGGTCTATCGCGGGGACAGATGAAAAACTGTTTTTT. The full variable domain, completed using reference TRBV7-9 and TRBJ1-4, is DTGVSQNPRHKITKRGQNVTFRCDPISEHNRLYWYRQTLGQGPEFLTYFQNEAQLEKSRLLSDRFSAERPKGSFSTLEIQRTEQGDSAMYLCASRSIAGTDEKLFFGSGTQLSVL.